A selection of T cell receptor beta chains follows, all from one sample in a study of blood T cell repertoires in COVID-19. TCRdb keeps only in-frame clones here, not all; method: immunoSEQ multiplex PCR. The data show around 330,000 clones, 88% seen once. The specimen sequenced was peripheral blood. These receptors all come from a woman in her forties or fifties with active or convalescent COVID-19. The CDR3 runs from the conserved cysteine through the conserved F or W. Each record gives: D gene, clone size, V gene, J gene, CDR3 DNA, CDR3 protein. The D gene is left open where the match is weak. Part of the rows lack a size; the others show once, few, many or a class for expanded clones.

>TRBD1|.|TRBV9|TRBJ1-5
TGTGCCAGCAGCCAGACAGGGGGTCAGCCCCAGCATTTT
CASSQTGGQPQHF
>TRBD2|.|TRBV5-4|TRBJ2-3
TGTGCCAGCAGTTACGGGGGGGTTAGCACAGATACGCAGTATTTT
CASSYGGVSTDTQYF
>TRBD1|.|TRBV28|TRBJ2-7
TGTGCCAGCAGTTCCCCCAATACCCCCGGGACAGGGGTCTACGAGCAGTACTTC
CASSSPNTPGTGVYEQYF
>TRBD1|.|TRBV5-5|TRBJ2-2
TGTGCCAGCAGCTTGGATCCGGACAGGAGTAACACCGGGGAGCTGTTTTTT
CASSLDPDRSNTGELFF
>.|.|TRBV7-8|TRBJ2-4
TGTGCCACTCTAGCCAAAAACATTCAGTACTTC
CATLAKNIQYF
>TRBD1|few|TRBV6-5|TRBJ2-6
TGTGCCAGCAGCGTTACAGGGGATGGGGCCAACGTCCTGACTTTC
CASSVTGDGANVLTF
>.|.|TRBV30|TRBJ1-1
TGTGCCTGGAGTGTACAGACGGCTGAAGCTTTCTTT
CAWSVQTAEAFF
>TRBD2|.|TRBV27|TRBJ2-1
TGTGCCAGCACTAGGAGAACTAGCGGGGTATCCTACAATGAGCAGTTCTTC
CASTRRTSGVSYNEQFF
>.|.|TRBV7-9|TRBJ1-1
TGTGCCAGCAGCTCAGAGGGTGCTGAAGCTTTCTTT
CASSSEGAEAFF
>.|.|TRBV6-6|TRBJ1-1
TGTGCCAGCAGTTTCGGAGATCCGAAAACTGAAGCTTTCTTT
CASSFGDPKTEAFF
>.|many|TRBV20-1|TRBJ2-7
TGCAGTGCAGGGGTCGCCGAGCAGTACTTC
CSAGVAEQYF
>.|.|TRBV5-1|TRBJ1-2
TGCGCCAGCAGCTTGGACAGGCAAAACTATGGCTACACCTTC
CASSLDRQNYGYTF
>.|.|TRBV6-5|TRBJ1-3
TGTGCCAGCAGTACCGGGAGCTCTGGAAACACCATATATTTT
CASSTGSSGNTIYF
>TRBD2|few|TRBV7-3|TRBJ2-1
TGTGCCAGCAGCTTAACTCGGGAGGACAATGAGCAGTTCTTC
CASSLTREDNEQFF
>.|.|TRBV2|TRBJ1-1
TGTGCCAGCTCCGGGACAAACACTGAAGCTTTCTTT
CASSGTNTEAFF
>.|.|TRBV9|TRBJ2-1
TGTGCCAGCAGCGGTACTAGCTTTGGTGAGCAGTTCTTC
CASSGTSFGEQFF
>.|.|TRBV10-3|TRBJ2-2
TGTGCCACGCGACAGGTTCTAGGCGGGGAGCTGTTTTTT
CATRQVLGGELFF
>TRBD2|.|TRBV5-4|TRBJ2-1
TGTGCCAGCAGCGCGGTCCTAGCGGGGGACTACAATGAGCAGTTCTTC
CASSAVLAGDYNEQFF
>TRBD2|.|TRBV5-1|TRBJ2-5
TGCGCCAGCAGCTTTGGCGGACTAGCGGGGGGAGGGCAAGAGACCCAGTACTTC
CASSFGGLAGGGQETQYF
>TRBD2|.|TRBV13|TRBJ2-1
TGTGCCAGCAGCTTAGTGGCTAGCGGGAGTTATAGCTCCTACAATGAGCAGTTCTTC
CASSLVASGSYSSYNEQFF
>TRBD2|.|TRBV7-8|TRBJ2-7
TGTGCCAGCAGCCCCGGGACTAGCGGGAACAGGGTCCACGAGCAGTACTTC
CASSPGTSGNRVHEQYF
>.|.|TRBV3-1/TRBV3-2|TRBJ1-2
TGTGCCAGCAGCCAGGACAGCCGGCGGGGCTACACCTTC
CASSQDSRRGYTF
>TRBD2|.|TRBV3-1/TRBV3-2|TRBJ2-3
TGTGCCAGCAGTGGACTTAGCGGGCTTACCCTCACAGATACGCAGTATTTT
CASSGLSGLTLTDTQYF
>TRBD2|.|TRBV28|TRBJ2-1
TGTGCCAGCAGCCTTCTCCAATATACCGGGACTAGCGGGAGGAATGGTGAGCAGTTCTTC
CASSLLQYTGTSGRNGEQFF
>.|.|TRBV7-8|TRBJ1-1
TGTGCCAGCAGCTTAGTGGGCAGCTCGAACACTGAAGCTTTCTTT
CASSLVGSSNTEAFF
>TRBD1|.|TRBV24-1|TRBJ1-1
TGTGCCACCAGTGAGGACAGGGTCTCTGAAGCTTTCTTT
CATSEDRVSEAFF
>TRBD1|.|TRBV2|TRBJ2-7
TGTGCCAGCAGTGAAGCGTTCCGGGACAGAAACTACGAGCAGTACTTC
CASSEAFRDRNYEQYF
>TRBD2|.|TRBV4-2|TRBJ2-3
TGTGCCAGCAGCCAAGAGACTAGCCGGCGGCCAGATACGCAGTATTTT
CASSQETSRRPDTQYF
>TRBD1|.|TRBV6-2/TRBV6-3|TRBJ2-1
TGTGCCAGCAGTTACCAGGACAGGGCTGGCAATGAGCAGTTCTTC
CASSYQDRAGNEQFF
>TRBD1|few|TRBV2|TRBJ1-5
TGTGCCACGGGGCCGCCGGGACAGGGAGCCAGCGGTCAGCCCCAGCATTTT
CATGPPGQGASGQPQHF
>TRBD1|.|TRBV4-2|TRBJ2-7
TGTGCCAGCAGCCAAGATCTTCTGACAGGGAACAACGAGCAGTACTTC
CASSQDLLTGNNEQYF
>.|.|TRBV7-2|TRBJ2-1
TGTGCCAGCAATCTCTACAATGAGCAGTTCTTC
CASNLYNEQFF
>.|.|TRBV14|TRBJ1-1
TGTGCCAGCAGCCTAATGACAGCGAACACTGAAGCTTTCTTT
CASSLMTANTEAFF
>.|.|TRBV4-1|TRBJ2-1
TGCGCCAGCAGCCAGGGACTGGCCTCCTACAATGAGCAGTTCTTC
CASSQGLASYNEQFF
>TRBD1|.|TRBV6-4|TRBJ1-2
TGTGCCAGCAGTGACTCCGGACAGGGGGCGGGTGGCTACACCTTC
CASSDSGQGAGGYTF
>.|.|TRBV7-8|TRBJ2-5
TGTGCCAGCAGCCTCCCTTCGCGAGGGAAGGACCAAGAGACCCAGTACTTC
CASSLPSRGKDQETQYF
>.|.|TRBV5-4|TRBJ2-1
TGTGCCAGCAGCTTGGTGTCGGGCAATGAGCAGTTCTTC
CASSLVSGNEQFF
>.|.|TRBV5-1|TRBJ2-7
TGCGCCAGCAGCTTGGATTCGGGGTTCGGGCAGTACTTC
CASSLDSGFGQYF
>.|.|TRBV7-2|TRBJ1-2
TGTGCCAGCAGCATACGGAGGGAATGGGGCTATGGCTACACCTTC
CASSIRREWGYGYTF
>.|.|TRBV12-3/TRBV12-4|TRBJ1-5
TGTGCCAGCAGCCCTCCAGGCAATCAGCCCCAGCATTTT
CASSPPGNQPQHF
>TRBD1|.|TRBV5-1|TRBJ1-1
TGCGCCAGCAGCTGGGGGACAGGGGGCAACACTGAAGCTTTCTTT
CASSWGTGGNTEAFF
>TRBD1|few|TRBV11-2|TRBJ1-2
TGTGCCAGCAGCAAATCCGGGACAGGCGGTAACTATGGCTACACCTTC
CASSKSGTGGNYGYTF
>TRBD1|.|TRBV15|TRBJ2-7
TGTGCCACCAGCGAGACAGGGGGCGAAGACGGCGAGCAGTACTTC
CATSETGGEDGEQYF
>.|few|TRBV28|TRBJ2-1
TGTGCCAGCAGTTTAGAAAGGGGGGGGGATGAGCAGTTCTTC
CASSLERGGDEQFF
>.|.|TRBV28|TRBJ1-2
TGTGCCAGCAATCCTTGGAGGGGCAGTTCCTATGGCTACACCTTC
CASNPWRGSSYGYTF
>.|once|TRBV9|TRBJ2-1
TGTGCCAGCAGCGTAACAGGGTACAATGAGCAGTTCTTC
CASSVTGYNEQFF
>.|.|TRBV28|TRBJ1-2
TGTGCCACCCCAAGTCCGGGAGGAGGCTACACCTTC
CATPSPGGGYTF
>TRBD2|.|TRBV28|TRBJ2-7
TGTGCCAGCAGTTTAAGGGGACTTAGCGGGACTACCAACTACGAGCAGTACTTC
CASSLRGLSGTTNYEQYF
>.|.|TRBV7-2|TRBJ2-3
TGTGCCAGCAGCGACGGGGGGCCGCCAGATACGCAGTATTTT
CASSDGGPPDTQYF
>TRBD2|.|TRBV19|TRBJ2-2
TGTGCCAGCCTAGCGGGAGGGCCAGGGGACACCGGGGAGCTGTTTTTT
CASLAGGPGDTGELFF
>TRBD1|.|TRBV30|TRBJ1-6
TGTGCCGGTGATCCGGGACAGAAATATAATTCACCCCTCCACTTT
CAGDPGQKYNSPLHF
>.|.|TRBV27|TRBJ2-5
TGTGCCAGCAGGCCCAACTTTGGGGGCGGGGAGACCCAGTACTTC
CASRPNFGGGETQYF
>.|.|TRBV7-2|TRBJ1-5
TGTGCCAGCAGCCTGGGACCCGGAGGGAGGGCCAATCAGCCCCAGCATTTT
CASSLGPGGRANQPQHF
>.|.|TRBV4-1|TRBJ1-6
TGCGCCAGCAGCCACCTCCGGACAGAGTATAATTCACCCCTCCACTTT
CASSHLRTEYNSPLHF
>.|.|TRBV3-1/TRBV3-2|TRBJ2-6
TGTGCCAGCAGCCAAGAAGGGGAAACAGGGTTTTCTGGGGCCAACGTCCTGACTTTC
CASSQEGETGFSGANVLTF